Reported below is one T cell receptor beta chain. Per the authors' pipeline: Using reference gene primer amplification, nucleated cell counts were estimated. Produced via immunoSEQ multiplex PCR; TCRdb's table is partial and in-frame only. The V and J calls and clone size were taken over from that table, and D and trimming were inferred from the DNA. The table has about 200,000 clones, roughly 83% seen once. This specimen belongs to a study of blood T cell repertoires in COVID-19. Whole-study context: PBMCs, B-cell-depleted T cells, or T cells were the source of the cDNA or gDNA that made up the material.

This CDR3 contains 17 residues. V was trimmed by 5 bases and J by 0 bases, leaving 18 bases between them. The germline V gene encodes CDR1 SGHAT and CDR2 FQNNGV. Enrollees, about 18 to 89 years old, lived in approximately 25 US areas. Which cohort a participant joined came from the clinical history participants gave. The specimen sequenced was PBMCs or T cells enriched from blood (not recorded which). This rearrangement joins TRBV11-2 to TRBJ2-3, with D perhaps TRBD2 (5 bases). The clonotype was recovered from a man in his forties with acute COVID-19. DNA of the CDR3: TGTGCCAGCAGCGGACCCCTGGGCAGGACTAGCACAGATACGCAGTATTTT. Translated, it gives CASSGPLGRTSTDTQYF.